These 25 T cell receptor beta chains share one sample of origin, sequenced in a study of post-analysis software for immune sequencing data (dated by TCRdb to between 2014 and 2017). General study outcomes and caveats: Significantly higher frequencies in patients than in controls were found for a handful of TRBV segments, including TRBV5-6, TRBV5-1 and TRBV20-1.

Which antigens these TCRs recognize remains unknown. The method behind the library was PCR. Data came from an Illumina HiSeq 2500. To reduce PCR and sequencing biases, unique molecular identifiers were incorporated into the TCR beta cDNA libraries. Using fastp trimming at Q25 and MiXCR clonotype assembly, TCRdb reanalyzed the public sequencing data and kept in-frame beta chains. Rows merge per CDR3 protein into single entries with the most common DNA and genes. The sample yields some 890,000 distinct CDR3 sequences; under 70% were counted once. The top ten constitute 4.6% of the sample. The sample taken for sequencing was blood. Every receptor here comes from a girl between 5 and 17 years old with multiple sclerosis.

This clonotype was observed a handful of times. The rearrangement uses TRBV7-2 and TRBJ2-7; tentative D call: TRBD1 (6 bases). The germline V gene has CDR1 SGHTA and CDR2 FQGNSA. This CDR3 comprises 16 residues. Trimming took 8 bases from V and 1 from J, leaving 21 bases between them. The CDR3 loop reads CASQTTNWQGSYEQYF. As DNA, the CDR3 is TGTGCCAGCCAAACAACCAATTGGCAGGGGTCCTACGAGCAGTACTTC.

The table lists this clonotype with a few counts. The chain carries TRBV5-5 and TRBJ1-5; D remains ambiguous. V was cut by 5 bases and J by 3 bases, with 15 bases left in between. The CDR3 has 15 amino acids. The germline gives CDR1 SGHKS, CDR2 YYEKEE (reference sequence). CDR3 DNA: TGTGCCAGCAGGCCGGCGGGGTCGAACAATCAGCCCCAGCATTTT. Translated: CASRPAGSNNQPQHF.

This chain links TRBV12-3 or TRBV12-4 with TRBJ2-7; D is uncertain. This CDR3 has 15 amino acids. Trimming pared 1 base from V and 1 base from J, leaving 11 bases between. The CDR3 spells CASSLGALSSYEQYF. The CDR3 DNA follows: TGTGCCAGCAGTTTAGGGGCATTGTCTTCCTACGAGCAGTACTTC.

This clonotype was seen a few times. The chain carries TRBV10-3 and TRBJ1-5; no firm D call. This CDR3 is 12 amino acids long. Germline V CDR1 and CDR2: ENHRY, SYGVKD. Trimming removed 5 bases from V and 4 bases from J, with 6 bases in between. As DNA, the CDR3 is TGTGCCATCAGTAATCCTAATCAGCCCCAGCATTTT. This translates into CAISNPNQPQHF.

The gene calls are TRBV19 and TRBJ2-3; no definite D call. CDR3 size: 13 residues. CDR1 is LNHDA, CDR2 SQIVND, per germline (reference sequence). V dropped 5 bases and J dropped 4 bases, with 10 bases sitting between them. CDR3 sequence reads: CASSPPAADTQYF. The DNA of the CDR3 is TGTGCCAGTAGTCCCCCGGCCGCAGATACGCAGTATTTT.

The sample holds a few counts of this clonotype. This sequence joins TRBV7-9 and TRBJ2-5, with 10 bases lining up with TRBD1. This CDR3 is built from 15 residues. Germline lookup yields CDR1 SEHNR and CDR2 FQNEAQ (reference sequence). After removal of 2 bases from V and 1 base from J, the junction contained 1 base not matched to a gene. CDR3 nucleotide sequence: TGTGCCAGCAGCTTAAGGACAGGGGGCCAAGAGACCCAGTACTTC. This gives the protein CASSLRTGGQETQYF.

The V call is TRBV28, the J call TRBJ2-5; a possible D gene is TRBD2 (6 bases). There are 12 residues in the CDR3. Germline V CDR1 and CDR2: MDHEN, SYDVKM. The V end was cut by 5 bases, the J end by 11 bases, with 15 bases between. CDR3 sequence: CASSRSGGTQYF. The CDR3 DNA follows: TGTGCCAGCAGTCGGAGTGGGGGGACGCAGTACTTC.

The V call is TRBV5-1, the J call TRBJ2-7, with D perhaps TRBD1 (5 bases). The CDR3 spans 14 residues. Between the trimmed V and J ends, which lost 0 bases and 7 bases, there was a span of 14 bases. Germline loops: CDR1 SGHRS, CDR2 YFSETQ. The CDR3 sequence is CASSLEPGWREQYF. CDR3 nucleotides: TGCGCCAGCAGCTTGGAGCCAGGGTGGCGGGAGCAGTACTTC.

This chain joins TRBV7-9 and TRBJ2-4; D unresolved. This CDR3 comprises 13 residues. Germline CDR1 is SEHNR and CDR2 is FQNEAQ (reference sequence). V shed 4 bases and J shed 6 bases, with 10 bases lying between them. In DNA, the CDR3 is TGTGCCAGCAGCTCCAGGTCAGGAAACATTCAGTACTTC. Its protein product is CASSSRSGNIQYF.

This clonotype has just a few counts. J is TRBJ2-1 and V is TRBV6-5; 10 bases map to TRBD2. After removal of 4 bases from V and 8 bases from J, the junction contained 11 bases not matched to a gene. CDR1 and CDR2 (germline): MNHEY, SVGAGI. The CDR3 is made up of 16 amino acids. Here the CDR3 reads CASSSQRGGQRDEQFF. In DNA, the CDR3 is TGTGCCAGCAGTTCTCAGCGGGGGGGCCAGAGGGATGAGCAGTTCTTC.

The sample holds a few counts of this clonotype. J is TRBJ2-7 and V is TRBV12-5, with 7 positions matching TRBD1. This CDR3 has 16 residues. The J segment lost 2 bases and the V segment lost 1 base, leaving 8 bases of the junction unmatched. CDR1 and CDR2 from the germline V gene are LGHNT and FRNRAP. CDR3 in DNA: TGTGCTAGTGGTTTGGCAGAGACAGGGTTCCCCTACGAGCAGTACTTC. It encodes CASGLAETGFPYEQYF.

The chain combines TRBV29-1 with TRBJ2-1; possibly TRBD2 for D (6 bases). V lost 6 bases and J lost 0, with 15 bases in between. Germline V gene sequence: CDR1 SQVTM, CDR2 ANQGSEA. This CDR3 contains 15 residues. For the CDR3, the DNA is TGCAGCGTCTATCCGGGACTTCACTCCTACAATGAGCAGTTCTTC. Translating gives CSVYPGLHSYNEQFF.

A few counts support this clonotype. J is TRBJ2-7 and V is TRBV27; 12 bases map to TRBD1. The CDR3 runs 18 residues. In germline, CDR1 is MNHEY, CDR2 SMNVEV (reference sequence). V gave up 4 bases and J gave up 2 bases; unmatched junction bases: 12. The CDR3 reads CASSSLGQGAVLAYEQYF. The CDR3 DNA is TGTGCCAGCAGTTCATTGGGACAGGGGGCTGTCTTGGCCTACGAGCAGTACTTC.

V usage is TRBV6-6 and J usage is TRBJ1-2; perhaps TRBD1 as D (5 bases). V lost 6 bases and J lost 4, with 18 bases in between. Germline CDR1 reads MNHNY; CDR2 reads SVGAGI (reference sequence). This CDR3 is 15 amino acids long. Here the CDR3 DNA reads TGTGCCAGCAGATCTGGACAAATAGTAGGCTATGGCTACACCTTC. It is translated as CASRSGQIVGYGYTF.

The chain uses TRBV5-1 and TRBJ1-5; 7 bases are shared with TRBD1. CDR1 is SGHRS, CDR2 YFSETQ, per germline. Trimming took 0 bases from V and 6 from J; bases not matched to a gene: 6. The CDR3 sequence is 15 residues long. The CDR3 DNA reads as TGCGCCAGCAGCTTGGGCGGGCAGGGGGTTCAGCCCCAGCATTTT. Its translation: CASSLGGQGVQPQHF.

This clonotype turned up a few times. The chain joins TRBV29-1 to TRBJ2-3; 8 bases match TRBD2. Germline-derived CDR1 and CDR2 are SQVTM and ANQGSEA. The V and J ends lost 7 bases and 1 base, in that order; junction bases with no gene match: 13. CDR3 length equals 16 residues. The CDR3 reads CSAGPLTSAGTDTQYF. For the CDR3, the DNA is TGCAGCGCCGGACCCCTGACTAGCGCTGGCACAGATACGCAGTATTTT.

V gene TRBV11-2 combines with J gene TRBJ2-7; no clear D gene. The CDR3 spans 14 residues. The V end was cut by 2 bases, the J end by 0 bases, with 8 bases between. Per the germline V gene, CDR1 is SGHAT and CDR2 is FQNNGV. The CDR3, as DNA: TGTGCCAGCAGCTTACAGGTCCACTCCTACGAGCAGTACTTC. It codes for CASSLQVHSYEQYF.

This rearrangement joins TRBV12-3 or TRBV12-4 to TRBJ2-7, with TRBD2 matching over 16 bases. Losses at the gene ends were 4 bases for V and 1 base for J; bases not matched to a gene: 1. CDR3 size: 16 residues. CDR3 in DNA: TGTGCCAGCAGTTCGGGACTAGCGGGAGGGTCCTACGAGCAGTACTTC. As protein: CASSSGLAGGSYEQYF.

The chain recombines TRBV5-4 with TRBJ1-2, with D possibly TRBD1 on 6 matching bases. Germline CDR1 reads SGHNT; CDR2 reads YYREEE (reference sequence). This CDR3 is 15 amino acids long. Trimming pared 3 bases from V and 1 base from J, leaving 13 bases between. Here the CDR3 DNA reads TGTGCCAGCAGCTCCAAGGGGGGAATTAACTATGGCTACACCTTC. It is translated as CASSSKGGINYGYTF.

This chain uses TRBV6-1 with TRBJ1-2; D call uncertain. Trimming removed 1 base from V and 5 bases from J, with 14 bases in between. CDR3 length: 15 residues. CDR1 and CDR2 from the germline V gene are MNHNS and SASEGT. The CDR3 DNA reads as TGTGCCAGCAGTGAAGAGGTCAGGTCGGTGTATGGCTACACCTTC. Translation gives CASSEEVRSVYGYTF.

The chain links TRBV5-1 to TRBJ2-4, with TRBD1 matching 7 bases. The closer fit of TRBJ2-7 to the DNA end suggests the J call may be wrong. The germline gives CDR1 SGHRS, CDR2 YFSETQ. This CDR3 region has 16 residues. This CDR3 reads CASSSEATGSRYEQYF. The CDR3 DNA reads as TGCGCCAGCAGCTCCGAGGCGACAGGGTCTCGCTACGAGCAGTACTTC.

The chain is built from TRBV20-1 and TRBJ2-7; TRBD2 matches 9 bases. The J call may be incorrect, as the DNA end agrees better with TRBJ2-4. The germline V gene has CDR1 DFQATT and CDR2 SNEGSKA (reference sequence). The length of the CDR3 is 13 residues. The DNA of the CDR3 is TGCAGTGCTAGAGAGGGACTAGCTAACATTCAGTACTTC. The encoded protein is CSAREGLANIQYF.

This clonotype was found a few times. CDR3 sequence: CSARDQGQQSDTQYF. CDR3 in DNA: TGCAGTGCTAGAGATCAGGGCCAGCAATCAGATACGCAGTATTTT. V usage is TRBV20-1 and J usage is TRBJ2-3, with D perhaps TRBD1 (5 bases). Trimming cost V 0 bases and J 4 bases, with 14 bases left between them. Germline V CDR1 and CDR2: DFQATT, SNEGSKA (reference sequence). The CDR3 contains 15 residues.

The CDR3 spells CSAIAGGPYEQYF. In DNA, the CDR3 is TGCAGTGCTATAGCGGGAGGGCCTTACGAGCAGTACTTC. The chain employs TRBV20-1 and TRBJ2-7; TRBD2 matches 11 bases. CDR1 is DFQATT and CDR2 is SNEGSKA in the germline V gene (reference sequence). V gave up 4 bases and J gave up 4 bases; unmatched junction bases: 3. This CDR3 spans 13 amino acids.

This clonotype turned up a few times. This chain joins TRBV5-1 and TRBJ1-2; TRBD1 is a possible D gene (6 bases). Germline values: CDR1 SGHRS, CDR2 YFSETQ. Trimming shortened V by 4 bases and J by 3 bases, and 19 bases separated the two germline ends. The CDR3 runs 16 residues. DNA for the CDR3: TGCGCCAGCAGCACTGGACAGTTCTTTCGGGACTATGGCTACACCTTC. It specifies CASSTGQFFRDYGYTF.